This T cell receptor (beta chain) was retrieved from a study of blood T cells in healthy people across ages. General observations from the study: Across the age range, TCR beta diversity per million T cells fell in a roughly linear way.

A word on this clonotype: As yet, its antigen is unknown.

Then a second PCR, running about 7 to 11 cycles, was carried out with a sample-barcoded 5' primer and a J-beta primer mix. TCRdb re-derived calls from the 5' RACE reads in MiXCR, one entry per CDR3 protein. The table lists 1.6 million or so distinct CDR3 sequences, about 32% of them singletons. Sample: blood. This TCR was sampled from a woman in her 30s in good health.

Written as DNA, the CDR3 is TGTGCCAACAAAGGACGGTTGAACACTGAAGCTTTCTTT. Translation: CANKGRLNTEAFF. The gene calls are TRBV6-1 and TRBJ1-1; D gene uncertain. The CDR3 runs to 13 residues. V was pared by 10 bases and J by 0 bases, with 12 bases between. Germline-derived CDR1 and CDR2 are MNHNS and SASEGT.